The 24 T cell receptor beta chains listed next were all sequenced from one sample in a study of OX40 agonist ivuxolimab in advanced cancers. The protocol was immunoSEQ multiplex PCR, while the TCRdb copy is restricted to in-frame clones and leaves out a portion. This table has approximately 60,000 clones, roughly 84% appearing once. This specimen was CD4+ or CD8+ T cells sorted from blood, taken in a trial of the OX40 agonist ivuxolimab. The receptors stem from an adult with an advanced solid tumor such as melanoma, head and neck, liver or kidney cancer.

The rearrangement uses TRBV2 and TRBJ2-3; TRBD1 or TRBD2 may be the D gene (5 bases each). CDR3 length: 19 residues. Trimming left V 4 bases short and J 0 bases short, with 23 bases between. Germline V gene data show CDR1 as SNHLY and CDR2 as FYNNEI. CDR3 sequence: CASSGGSGHHLFSTDTQYF. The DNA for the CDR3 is TGTGCCAGCAGTGGGGGCAGCGGACATCACCTTTTTAGCACAGATACGCAGTATTTT. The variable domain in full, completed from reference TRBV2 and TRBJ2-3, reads EPEVTQTPSHQVTQMGQEVILRCVPISNHLYFYWYRQILGQKVEFLVSFYNNEISEKSEIFDDQFSVERPDGSNFTLKIRSTKLEDSAMYFCASSGGSGHHLFSTDTQYFGPGTRLTVL.

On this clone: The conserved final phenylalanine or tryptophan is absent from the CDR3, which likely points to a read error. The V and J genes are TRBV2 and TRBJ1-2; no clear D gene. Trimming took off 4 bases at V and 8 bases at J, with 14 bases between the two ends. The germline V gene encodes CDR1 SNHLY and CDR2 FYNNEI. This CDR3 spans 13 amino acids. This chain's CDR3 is CASSGEGLGGYTL. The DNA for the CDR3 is TGTGCCAGCAGTGGGGAGGGATTAGGAGGCTACACCCTC.

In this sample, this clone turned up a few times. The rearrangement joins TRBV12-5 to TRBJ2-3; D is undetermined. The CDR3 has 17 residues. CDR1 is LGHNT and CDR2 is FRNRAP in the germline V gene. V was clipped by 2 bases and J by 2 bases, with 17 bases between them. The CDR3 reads CASGLRQVGSDTDTQYF. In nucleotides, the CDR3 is TGTGCTAGTGGTTTGCGCCAGGTGGGGTCGGACACAGATACGCAGTATTTT. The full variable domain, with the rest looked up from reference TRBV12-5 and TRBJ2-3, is DARVTQTPRHKVTEMGQEVTMRCQPILGHNTVFWYRQTMMQGLELLAYFRNRAPLDDSGMPKDRFSAEMPDATLATLKIQPSEPRDSAVYFCASGLRQVGSDTDTQYFGPGTRLTVL.

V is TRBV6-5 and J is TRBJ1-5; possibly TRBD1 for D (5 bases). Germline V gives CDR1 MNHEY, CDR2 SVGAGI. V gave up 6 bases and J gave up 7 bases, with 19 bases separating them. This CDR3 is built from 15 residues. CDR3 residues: CASSPPGAGSQPQHF. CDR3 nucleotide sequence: TGTGCCAGCAGCCCTCCGGGTGCAGGGAGCCAGCCCCAGCATTTT.

CDR3 bases: TGTGCCAGCCAGCTGCAAGACAGTGTTGAAGCTTTCTTT. It specifies CASQLQDSVEAFF. The chain combines TRBV5-4 with TRBJ1-1; possibly TRBD1 for D (5 bases). The CDR3 totals 13 residues. Trimming stripped 7 bases from V and 7 bases from J, with 17 bases between. Germline CDR1 is SGHNT and CDR2 is YYREEE (reference sequence). The whole variable domain, remainder taken from reference TRBV5-4 and TRBJ1-1, is ETGVTQSPTHLIKTRGQQVTLRCSSQSGHNTVSWYQQALGQGPQFIFQYYREEENGRGNFPPRFSGLQFPNYSSELNVNALELDDSALYLCASQLQDSVEAFFGQGTRLTVV.

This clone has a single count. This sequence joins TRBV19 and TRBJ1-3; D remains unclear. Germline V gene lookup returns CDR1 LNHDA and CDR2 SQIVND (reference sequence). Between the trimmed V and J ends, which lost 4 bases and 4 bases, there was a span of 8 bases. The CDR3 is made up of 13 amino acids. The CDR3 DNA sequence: TGTGCCAGTAGTACCCCCCCCGGAAACACCATATATTTT. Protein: CASSTPPGNTIYF.

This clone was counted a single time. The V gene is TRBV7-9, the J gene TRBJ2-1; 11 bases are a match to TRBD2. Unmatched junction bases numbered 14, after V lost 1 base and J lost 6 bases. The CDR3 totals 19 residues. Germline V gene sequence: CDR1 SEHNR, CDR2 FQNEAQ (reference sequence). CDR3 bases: TGTGCCAGCAGCTTAGGTTTTAGCGGGAGGGCCTCGGGGGGCAATGAGCAGTTCTTC. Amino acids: CASSLGFSGRASGGNEQFF.

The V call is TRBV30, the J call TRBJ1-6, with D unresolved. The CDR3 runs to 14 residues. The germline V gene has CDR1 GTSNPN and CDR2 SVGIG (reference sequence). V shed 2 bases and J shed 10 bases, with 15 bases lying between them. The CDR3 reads CAWSLKSLMSPLHF. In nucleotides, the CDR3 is TGTGCCTGGAGTCTCAAAAGCTTAATGTCACCCCTCCACTTT.

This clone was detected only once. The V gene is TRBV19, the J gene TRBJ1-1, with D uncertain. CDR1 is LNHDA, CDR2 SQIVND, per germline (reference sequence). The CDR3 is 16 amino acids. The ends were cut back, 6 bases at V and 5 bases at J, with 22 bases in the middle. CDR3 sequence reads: CASRTGPPRTSTEAFF. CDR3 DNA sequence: TGTGCCAGTAGAACCGGGCCCCCCCGCACGAGTACTGAAGCTTTCTTT.

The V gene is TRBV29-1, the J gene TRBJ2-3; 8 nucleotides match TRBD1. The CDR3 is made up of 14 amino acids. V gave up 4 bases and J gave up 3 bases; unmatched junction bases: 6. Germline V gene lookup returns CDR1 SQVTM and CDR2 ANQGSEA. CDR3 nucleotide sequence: TGCAGCGTTGGGGGAACAGGGGGAACAGATACGCAGTATTTT. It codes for CSVGGTGGTDTQYF.

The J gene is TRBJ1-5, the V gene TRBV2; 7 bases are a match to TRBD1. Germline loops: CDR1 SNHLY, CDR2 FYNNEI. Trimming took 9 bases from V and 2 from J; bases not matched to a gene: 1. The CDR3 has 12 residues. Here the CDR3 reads CASTGGNQPQHF. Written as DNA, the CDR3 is TGTGCCAGTACAGGGGGCAATCAGCCCCAGCATTTT.

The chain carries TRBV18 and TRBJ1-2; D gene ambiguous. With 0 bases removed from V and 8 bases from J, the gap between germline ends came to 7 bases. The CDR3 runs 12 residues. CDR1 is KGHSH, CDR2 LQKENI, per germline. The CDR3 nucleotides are TGTGCCAGCTCACCACCGGTGGGGGGCTACACCTTC. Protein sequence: CASSPPVGGYTF.

For the CDR3, the DNA is TGTGCCAGCAGCCAAGGGGTTGTCGAGGCCCAGTACTTC. It encodes CASSQGVVEAQYF. The J gene is TRBJ2-5, the V gene TRBV4-2; D not certain. This CDR3 has 13 residues. Germline V CDR1 and CDR2: LGHNA, YNFKEQ. With 1 base removed from V and 9 bases from J, the gap between germline ends came to 12 bases.

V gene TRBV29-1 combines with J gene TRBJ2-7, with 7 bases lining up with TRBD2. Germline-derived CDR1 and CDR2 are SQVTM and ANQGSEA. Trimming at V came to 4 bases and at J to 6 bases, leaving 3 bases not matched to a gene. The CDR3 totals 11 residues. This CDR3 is CSVVRGSEQYF. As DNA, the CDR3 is TGCAGCGTTGTCCGCGGGAGCGAGCAGTACTTC.

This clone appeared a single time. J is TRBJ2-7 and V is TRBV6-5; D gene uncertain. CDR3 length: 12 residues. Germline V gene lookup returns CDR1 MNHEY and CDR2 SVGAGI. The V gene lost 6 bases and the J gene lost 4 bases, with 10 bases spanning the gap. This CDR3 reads CASSENHYEQYF. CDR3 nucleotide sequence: TGTGCCAGCAGCGAGAACCATTACGAGCAGTACTTC.

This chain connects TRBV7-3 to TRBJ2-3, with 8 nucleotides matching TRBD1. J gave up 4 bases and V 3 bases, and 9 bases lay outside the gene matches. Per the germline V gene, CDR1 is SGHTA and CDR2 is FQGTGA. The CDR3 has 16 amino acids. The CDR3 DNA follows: TGTGCCAGCAGCTTGGAGCTCGGACAGGGAGCAGATACGCAGTATTTT. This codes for CASSLELGQGADTQYF.

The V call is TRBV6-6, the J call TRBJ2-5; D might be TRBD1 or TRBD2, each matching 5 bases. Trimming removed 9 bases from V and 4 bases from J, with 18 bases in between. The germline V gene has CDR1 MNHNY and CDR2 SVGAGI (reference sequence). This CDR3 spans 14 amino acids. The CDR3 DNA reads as TGTGCCAGTTGGGCGTTACGGGGCGGAGAGACCCAGTACTTC. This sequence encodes CASWALRGGETQYF.

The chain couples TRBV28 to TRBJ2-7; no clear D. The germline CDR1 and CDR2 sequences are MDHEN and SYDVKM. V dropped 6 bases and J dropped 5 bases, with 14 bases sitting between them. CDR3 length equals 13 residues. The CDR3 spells CASRPAPPHEQYF. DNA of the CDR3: TGTGCCAGCAGGCCCGCCCCACCCCACGAGCAGTACTTC.

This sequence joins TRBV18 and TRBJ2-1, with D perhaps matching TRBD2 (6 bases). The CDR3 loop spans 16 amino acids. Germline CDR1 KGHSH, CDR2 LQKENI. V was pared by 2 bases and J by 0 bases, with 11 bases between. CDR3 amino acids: CASSPMAGSSYNEQFF. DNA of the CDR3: TGTGCCAGCTCACCAATGGCGGGGAGCTCCTACAATGAGCAGTTCTTC.

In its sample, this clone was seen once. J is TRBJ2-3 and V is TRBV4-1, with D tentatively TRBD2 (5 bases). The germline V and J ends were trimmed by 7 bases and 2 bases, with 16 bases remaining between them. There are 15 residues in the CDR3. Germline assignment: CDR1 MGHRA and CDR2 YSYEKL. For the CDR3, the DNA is TGCGCCAGCAACCCAACGGGGTTAATCACAGATACGCAGTATTTT. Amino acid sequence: CASNPTGLITDTQYF.

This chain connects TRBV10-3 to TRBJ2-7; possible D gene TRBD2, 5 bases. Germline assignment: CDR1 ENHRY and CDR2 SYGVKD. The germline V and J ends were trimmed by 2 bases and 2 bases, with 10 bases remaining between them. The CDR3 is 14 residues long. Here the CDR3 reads CAISEGGFAYEQYF. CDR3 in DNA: TGTGCCATCAGTGAGGGAGGTTTCGCCTACGAGCAGTACTTC.

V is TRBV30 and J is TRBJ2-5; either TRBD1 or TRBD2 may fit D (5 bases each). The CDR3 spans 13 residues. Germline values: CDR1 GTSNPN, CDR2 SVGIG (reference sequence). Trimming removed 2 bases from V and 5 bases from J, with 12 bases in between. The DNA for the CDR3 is TGTGCCTGGAGTCGGGGCCCGACGGAGACCCAGTACTTC. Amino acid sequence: CAWSRGPTETQYF.

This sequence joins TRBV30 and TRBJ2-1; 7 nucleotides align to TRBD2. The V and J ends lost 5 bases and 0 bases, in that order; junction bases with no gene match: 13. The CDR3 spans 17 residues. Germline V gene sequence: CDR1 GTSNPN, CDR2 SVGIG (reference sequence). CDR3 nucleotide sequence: TGTGCCTGGCAAGGCGGGAGAAGGAGCTTCTCCTACAATGAGCAGTTCTTC. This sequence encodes CAWQGGRRSFSYNEQFF.

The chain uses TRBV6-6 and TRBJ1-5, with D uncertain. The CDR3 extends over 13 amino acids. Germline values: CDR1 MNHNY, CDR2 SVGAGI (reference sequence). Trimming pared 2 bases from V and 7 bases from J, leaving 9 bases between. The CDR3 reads CASSYGSGQPQHF. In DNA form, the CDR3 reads TGTGCCAGCAGTTACGGGAGTGGGCAGCCCCAGCATTTT.